This T cell receptor (beta chain) was recorded in a study of cytomegalovirus exposure and HLA in healthy donors. Study-wide findings and caveats: The likely explanation for a cluster of highly shared sequence variants was sequencing artifact. The presence/absence work took it that sequencing depth was about the same across donors. Relative to equally common others, HLA-associated TCR beta chains showed greater clonal expansion in a later analysis. Analysis was carried out at a later point, and it linked a missense DCLRE1C variant to TCR beta V- and J-gene trimming.

V trimming: 6 bases; J trimming: 3 bases; junction bases outside the gene matches: 6. The germline V gene has CDR1 MNHEY and CDR2 SMNVEV (reference sequence). This CDR3 is built from 14 residues. As to this clone: Its antigen remains unknown.

The primer mix had 60 Vbeta and 13 Jbeta primers. This table comes from immunoSEQ multiplex PCR, and its TCRdb copy is limited to in-frame clones, with some not included. Of about 140,000 clones listed, 80% are singletons. The chain recombines TRBV27 with TRBJ2-7, with 9 positions matching TRBD2. This sequence originates from a woman aged 25 to 39 in good health and CMV-seronegative. The sample taken for sequencing was PBMCs. CDR3 sequence: CASRVAGEGYEQYF. CDR3 bases: TGTGCCAGCAGGGTAGCGGGAGAGGGCTACGAGCAGTACTTC.